These T cell receptor beta chains were read from a single sample in a study of HIV-infected patients and healthy controls. TCRdb re-called the 5' RACE reads through MiXCR, storing one row per CDR3 protein. The repertoire holds about 15,000 distinct CDR3 sequences, with roughly 7.5% as singletons. Sequencing input: blood. These receptors all stem from an adult in good health. Both conserved end residues are part of each CDR3. Fields, in order: CDR3 length, V gene, clone size, J gene, D gene, CDR3 DNA, CDR3 protein. A D gene is named only where the DNA matches it firmly. Clone size is stated in some rows and not others, as once, few, many or a class when expanded.

CDR3 length: 17; V gene: TRBV27; clone size: many; J gene: TRBJ2-6; D gene: TRBD1; CDR3 DNA: TGTGCCAGCAGACCGTGGGACAGCCGGTCTGGGGCCAACGTCCTGACTTTC; CDR3 protein: CASRPWDSRSGANVLTF
CDR3 length: 13; V gene: TRBV6-1; clone size: many; J gene: TRBJ1-6; D gene: TRBD1; CDR3 DNA: TGTGCCAGCCACGGGACAGGGGTTTCACCCCTCCACTTT; CDR3 protein: CASHGTGVSPLHF
CDR3 length: 14; V gene: TRBV19; clone size: medium-sized; J gene: TRBJ1-5; D gene: .; CDR3 DNA: TGTGCCAGTAGTATTTCGGGCCTCAATCAGCCCCAGCATTTT; CDR3 protein: CASSISGLNQPQHF
CDR3 length: 12; V gene: TRBV20-1; clone size: many; J gene: TRBJ2-7; D gene: TRBD2; CDR3 DNA: TGCAGCGCGACTAGCGGGAAGGGAGAGCAGTACTTC; CDR3 protein: CSATSGKGEQYF
CDR3 length: 13; V gene: TRBV7-2; clone size: many; J gene: TRBJ2-7; D gene: .; CDR3 DNA: TGTGCCAGCAGCTTATCTCCGGGATACGAGCAGTACTTC; CDR3 protein: CASSLSPGYEQYF
CDR3 length: 13; V gene: TRBV7-8; clone size: many; J gene: TRBJ1-5; D gene: .; CDR3 DNA: TGTGCCAGCAGCTCACTTCGAGGGGAGCCCCAGCATTTT; CDR3 protein: CASSSLRGEPQHF
CDR3 length: 15; V gene: TRBV19; clone size: few; J gene: TRBJ1-6; D gene: .; CDR3 DNA: TGTGCCAGTAGTGAGGGTTCGCGGTATAATTCACCCCTCCACTTT; CDR3 protein: CASSEGSRYNSPLHF
CDR3 length: 16; V gene: TRBV28; clone size: medium-sized; J gene: TRBJ1-1; D gene: .; CDR3 DNA: TGTGCCAGCCTGGCAGGGTTGGATGGGGAGAACACTGAAGCTTTCTTT; CDR3 protein: CASLAGLDGENTEAFF
CDR3 length: 14; V gene: TRBV12-3/TRBV12-4; clone size: many; J gene: TRBJ2-1; D gene: .; CDR3 DNA: TGTGCCAGCAGTTTTCGCCTACTTAACAATGAGCAGTTCTTC; CDR3 protein: CASSFRLLNNEQFF
CDR3 length: 11; V gene: TRBV20-1; clone size: few; J gene: TRBJ1-5; D gene: .; CDR3 DNA: TGCAGTGCTGTCAGGGAACAGCCCCAGCATTTT; CDR3 protein: CSAVREQPQHF
CDR3 length: 13; V gene: TRBV6-2/TRBV6-3; clone size: many; J gene: TRBJ2-5; D gene: TRBD2; CDR3 DNA: TGTGCCAGCACACGGGAGGCCCAAGAGACCCAGTACTTC; CDR3 protein: CASTREAQETQYF
CDR3 length: 17; V gene: TRBV6-1; clone size: medium-sized; J gene: TRBJ2-3; D gene: TRBD2; CDR3 DNA: TGTGCCAGCAGTGCTAGGAGGACTAGCGGGGGAGCAGATACGCAGTATTTT; CDR3 protein: CASSARRTSGGADTQYF
CDR3 length: 15; V gene: TRBV27; clone size: many; J gene: TRBJ2-1; D gene: .; CDR3 DNA: TGTGCCAGCAGTTTATCCGTAGTCTCCTACAATGAGCAGTTCTTC; CDR3 protein: CASSLSVVSYNEQFF
CDR3 length: 14; V gene: TRBV12-3/TRBV12-4; clone size: many; J gene: TRBJ2-7; D gene: .; CDR3 DNA: TGTGCCAGCAGTTCCCAGGGAGGTTCCTACGAGCAGTACTTC; CDR3 protein: CASSSQGGSYEQYF
CDR3 length: 12; V gene: TRBV7-2; clone size: many; J gene: TRBJ2-3; D gene: .; CDR3 DNA: TGTGCCAGCAGCCCTTACACAGATACGCAGTATTTT; CDR3 protein: CASSPYTDTQYF
CDR3 length: 13; V gene: TRBV12-3/TRBV12-4; clone size: many; J gene: TRBJ2-3; D gene: TRBD1; CDR3 DNA: TGTGCCAGCAGTATATGGGACAGGGATACGCAGTATTTT; CDR3 protein: CASSIWDRDTQYF
CDR3 length: 13; V gene: TRBV7-2; clone size: many; J gene: TRBJ2-1; D gene: .; CDR3 DNA: TGTGCCAGCAGCTTAGTTTATCGGGATGAGCAGTTCTTC; CDR3 protein: CASSLVYRDEQFF
CDR3 length: 17; V gene: TRBV4-1; clone size: .; J gene: TRBJ1-6; D gene: .; CDR3 DNA: TGCGCCAGCAGCCAAGATCCCCTCGGCAGTATTCATTCACCCCTCCACTTT; CDR3 protein: CASSQDPLGSIHSPLHF
CDR3 length: 10; V gene: TRBV6-5; clone size: many; J gene: TRBJ2-1; D gene: .; CDR3 DNA: TGTGCCAGCAGCCAACTAGTACAGTTCTTC; CDR3 protein: CASSQLVQFF
CDR3 length: 14; V gene: TRBV6-2/TRBV6-3; clone size: medium-sized; J gene: TRBJ1-5; D gene: TRBD1; CDR3 DNA: TGTGCCAGCAGTTCGGGACAGGAGGGTCAGCCCCAGCATTTT; CDR3 protein: CASSSGQEGQPQHF
CDR3 length: 14; V gene: TRBV6-6; clone size: medium-sized; J gene: TRBJ1-6; D gene: .; CDR3 DNA: TGTGCCAGCAGTTACTCGAAGGAGGTCTCACCCCTCCACTTT; CDR3 protein: CASSYSKEVSPLHF
CDR3 length: 13; V gene: TRBV7-2; clone size: many; J gene: TRBJ2-1; D gene: .; CDR3 DNA: TGTGCCAGCAGGGCTGTAGGCTACAATGAGCAGTTCTTC; CDR3 protein: CASRAVGYNEQFF
CDR3 length: 18; V gene: TRBV19; clone size: .; J gene: TRBJ2-2; D gene: .; CDR3 DNA: TGTGACAGTAGTAGGATTGACGGGGCAGTCTACCGGACCGGGGAGCTGTTTTTT; CDR3 protein: CDSSRIDGAVYRTGELFF
CDR3 length: 16; V gene: TRBV7-3; clone size: many; J gene: TRBJ2-4; D gene: .; CDR3 DNA: TGTGCCAGCAGCTTAAGCCTCGCCATGACCAAAAACATTCAGTACTTC; CDR3 protein: CASSLSLAMTKNIQYF
CDR3 length: 14; V gene: TRBV28; clone size: many; J gene: TRBJ1-6; D gene: .; CDR3 DNA: TGTGCCAGCAGTTTAACACAGGCCCCTTCACCCCTCCACTTT; CDR3 protein: CASSLTQAPSPLHF
CDR3 length: 15; V gene: TRBV7-9; clone size: many; J gene: TRBJ1-1; D gene: TRBD1; CDR3 DNA: TGTGCCAGCAGCTTCCCTGGACAGGGAAAAACTGAAGCTTTCTTT; CDR3 protein: CASSFPGQGKTEAFF
CDR3 length: 16; V gene: TRBV6-6; clone size: once; J gene: TRBJ2-2; D gene: TRBD1; CDR3 DNA: TGTGCCAGCAGAAGGACAGGGCAGGGTCGTACCGGGGAGCTGTTTTTT; CDR3 protein: CASRRTGQGRTGELFF
CDR3 length: 14; V gene: TRBV4-3; clone size: many; J gene: TRBJ2-1; D gene: .; CDR3 DNA: TGCGCCAGCAGCCACAGACAGGATTACAATGAGCAGTTCTTC; CDR3 protein: CASSHRQDYNEQFF
CDR3 length: 17; V gene: TRBV7-9; clone size: many; J gene: TRBJ2-2; D gene: TRBD2; CDR3 DNA: TGTGCCAGCAGCTTATTTCTAGCGGGGACGAACACCGGGGAGCTGTTTTTT; CDR3 protein: CASSLFLAGTNTGELFF
CDR3 length: 16; V gene: TRBV7-8; clone size: many; J gene: TRBJ2-7; D gene: TRBD1; CDR3 DNA: TGTGCCAGCAGCCCGACCGCTGGACAGGGAGTCGGAGAGCAGTACTTC; CDR3 protein: CASSPTAGQGVGEQYF
CDR3 length: 18; V gene: TRBV5-6; clone size: many; J gene: TRBJ2-7; D gene: .; CDR3 DNA: TGTGCCAGCAGCCTTCGGGCCGGCTGGGCAGGGGCCTCCTACGAGCAGTACTTC; CDR3 protein: CASSLRAGWAGASYEQYF
CDR3 length: 14; V gene: TRBV9; clone size: .; J gene: TRBJ1-2; D gene: TRBD1; CDR3 DNA: TGTGCCAGCACCGAACAGGGGGGAGACTATGGCTACACCTTC; CDR3 protein: CASTEQGGDYGYTF
CDR3 length: 11; V gene: TRBV10-2; clone size: .; J gene: TRBJ2-7; D gene: .; CDR3 DNA: TGCGCCAGCAGAGGACGGGACGAGCAGTGCTTC; CDR3 protein: CASRGRDEQCF
CDR3 length: 15; V gene: TRBV11-2; clone size: many; J gene: TRBJ2-7; D gene: TRBD1; CDR3 DNA: TGTGCCAGCAGCTTCTTGGGGACAGGAAACTACGAGCAGTACTTC; CDR3 protein: CASSFLGTGNYEQYF
CDR3 length: 12; V gene: TRBV28; clone size: many; J gene: TRBJ1-2; D gene: .; CDR3 DNA: TGTGCCAGCACCAGGGACCCCGAGGGCTACACCTTC; CDR3 protein: CASTRDPEGYTF
CDR3 length: 13; V gene: TRBV30; clone size: few; J gene: TRBJ1-5; D gene: .; CDR3 DNA: TGTGCCTGGAGTTCAGGGATGAATCAGCCCCAGCATTTT; CDR3 protein: CAWSSGMNQPQHF
CDR3 length: 17; V gene: TRBV28; clone size: few; J gene: TRBJ2-7; D gene: .; CDR3 DNA: TGTGCCAGCAGACCCTCTCCGTTCGGGGGTCGGGTATTCGAGCAGTACTTC; CDR3 protein: CASRPSPFGGRVFEQYF
CDR3 length: 14; V gene: TRBV13; clone size: few; J gene: TRBJ1-2; D gene: .; CDR3 DNA: TGTGCCAGCAGCTTCGTTGGAGGGCCCTATGGCTACACCTTC; CDR3 protein: CASSFVGGPYGYTF
CDR3 length: 13; V gene: TRBV2; clone size: many; J gene: TRBJ1-1; D gene: .; CDR3 DNA: TGTGCCAGCACTCGACCCCCGAACACTGAAGCTTTCTTT; CDR3 protein: CASTRPPNTEAFF
CDR3 length: 18; V gene: TRBV4-3; clone size: medium-sized; J gene: TRBJ2-3; D gene: TRBD2; CDR3 DNA: TGCGCCAGCAGCCCGATAGCCCGACTAGCGGGGCCCACAGATACGCAGTATTTT; CDR3 protein: CASSPIARLAGPTDTQYF
CDR3 length: 12; V gene: TRBV20-1; clone size: many; J gene: TRBJ2-1; D gene: .; CDR3 DNA: TGCAGTGCTAGAGTCGCCTCAGAGGAGCAGTTCTTC; CDR3 protein: CSARVASEEQFF
CDR3 length: 15; V gene: TRBV7-2; clone size: many; J gene: TRBJ2-1; D gene: TRBD2; CDR3 DNA: TGTGCCAGCAGCGGGACTAGCGGGGGGCACAATGAGCAGTTCTTC; CDR3 protein: CASSGTSGGHNEQFF
CDR3 length: 13; V gene: TRBV29-1; clone size: medium-sized; J gene: TRBJ2-2; D gene: .; CDR3 DNA: TGCAGCGCTCGATTGTCCAACACCGGGGAGCTGTTTTTT; CDR3 protein: CSARLSNTGELFF
CDR3 length: 13; V gene: TRBV19; clone size: many; J gene: TRBJ2-5; D gene: .; CDR3 DNA: TGTGCCAGTAGAGTCAGGTCGCAAGAGACCCAGTACTTC; CDR3 protein: CASRVRSQETQYF
CDR3 length: 14; V gene: TRBV4-3; clone size: few; J gene: TRBJ1-4; D gene: .; CDR3 DNA: TGCGCCAGCAGCCAAGGCGGGGGAGTTGAAAAACTGTTTTTT; CDR3 protein: CASSQGGGVEKLFF
CDR3 length: 20; V gene: TRBV7-3; clone size: many; J gene: TRBJ2-1; D gene: TRBD2; CDR3 DNA: TGTGCCAGCAGCTTACGGGGGCGGACTAGCGGGGGTGGGTCCTACAATGAGCAGTTCTTC; CDR3 protein: CASSLRGRTSGGGSYNEQFF
CDR3 length: 16; V gene: TRBV30; clone size: many; J gene: TRBJ2-7; D gene: TRBD2; CDR3 DNA: TGTGCCTGGAGTGCCCTCGGGGGGGGAACATCCTACGAGCAGTACTTC; CDR3 protein: CAWSALGGGTSYEQYF
CDR3 length: 14; V gene: TRBV14; clone size: .; J gene: TRBJ2-2; D gene: .; CDR3 DNA: TGTGCCAGCAGCCACAGGGGACTCCTCGGGGAGCTGTTTTTT; CDR3 protein: CASSHRGLLGELFF
CDR3 length: 13; V gene: TRBV18; clone size: .; J gene: TRBJ2-7; D gene: TRBD1; CDR3 DNA: TGTGCCAGCGAACCGGGACAGGGCCACGAGCAGTACTTC; CDR3 protein: CASEPGQGHEQYF
CDR3 length: 11; V gene: TRBV7-9; clone size: many; J gene: TRBJ2-1; D gene: .; CDR3 DNA: TGTGCCAGCAGCTTACGGGGCGAGCAGTTCTTC; CDR3 protein: CASSLRGEQFF
CDR3 length: 16; V gene: TRBV18; clone size: many; J gene: TRBJ2-5; D gene: TRBD2; CDR3 DNA: TGTGCCAGCTCAAAATGGACTAGCGGACTCCAAGAGACCCAGTACTTC; CDR3 protein: CASSKWTSGLQETQYF
CDR3 length: 15; V gene: TRBV24-1; clone size: medium-sized; J gene: TRBJ2-1; D gene: .; CDR3 DNA: TGTGCCACCAGTGAAAAACCGGGACTTAACAATGAGCAGTTCTTC; CDR3 protein: CATSEKPGLNNEQFF
CDR3 length: 15; V gene: TRBV28; clone size: many; J gene: TRBJ2-5; D gene: TRBD1; CDR3 DNA: TGTGCCAGCAGCTCCTCAGACAGGGGGCAAGAGACCCAGTACTTC; CDR3 protein: CASSSSDRGQETQYF
CDR3 length: 10; V gene: TRBV30; clone size: many; J gene: TRBJ2-1; D gene: .; CDR3 DNA: TGTGCCTGGGGCCTTAATGAGCAGTTCTTC; CDR3 protein: CAWGLNEQFF
CDR3 length: 16; V gene: TRBV4-3; clone size: many; J gene: TRBJ1-5; D gene: .; CDR3 DNA: TGCGCCAGCAGCCATGATTATGTCTCCAGGAATCAGCCCCAGCATTTT; CDR3 protein: CASSHDYVSRNQPQHF
CDR3 length: 14; V gene: TRBV24-1; clone size: .; J gene: TRBJ2-5; D gene: TRBD1; CDR3 DNA: TGTGCCACCAGTGATACCGGGACAGGAGAGACCCAGTACTTC; CDR3 protein: CATSDTGTGETQYF
CDR3 length: 13; V gene: TRBV7-2; clone size: many; J gene: TRBJ2-3; D gene: .; CDR3 DNA: TGTGCCAGCGGGGCAGGGAGCCCAGATACGCAGTATTTT; CDR3 protein: CASGAGSPDTQYF
CDR3 length: 14; V gene: TRBV24-1; clone size: .; J gene: TRBJ2-3; D gene: TRBD2; CDR3 DNA: TGTGCCACCGGGGCGGGAGCGGATGCAGATACGCAGTATTTT; CDR3 protein: CATGAGADADTQYF
CDR3 length: 16; V gene: TRBV15; clone size: many; J gene: TRBJ2-7; D gene: TRBD2; CDR3 DNA: TGTGCCACCAGCAGAGGGGGAGGGAGTAAGGGTTACGAGCAGTACTTC; CDR3 protein: CATSRGGGSKGYEQYF
CDR3 length: 16; V gene: TRBV4-2; clone size: many; J gene: TRBJ2-1; D gene: TRBD2; CDR3 DNA: TGTGCCAGCAGCCGGGATCGCTCTAGCGGCTACAATGAGCAGTTCTTC; CDR3 protein: CASSRDRSSGYNEQFF